Each of the 27 T cell receptor beta chains below was sequenced from the same sample in a study of blood T cell repertoires in COVID-19. Sequencing was performed with immunoSEQ multiplex PCR; in TCRdb, only in-frame clones are kept and a portion is missing. The table records about 54,000 clones, about 91% of them present only once. Sample: peripheral blood. Receptors were obtained from a woman aged 60-70 years with active or convalescent COVID-19.

The chain carries TRBV27 and TRBJ1-2; TRBD1 matches 9 bases. V was clipped by 6 bases and J by 7 bases; unmatched bases: 6. Germline loops: CDR1 MNHEY, CDR2 SMNVEV (reference sequence). There are 13 residues in the CDR3. The CDR3 reads CASSLTGGTGYTF. The CDR3 nucleotides are TGTGCCAGCAGCCTCACAGGGGGCACTGGCTACACCTTC.

V usage is TRBV9 and J usage is TRBJ2-1; tentative D call: TRBD2 (6 bases). CDR1 and CDR2 (germline): SGDLS, YYNGEE. The CDR3 length is 11 residues. Deletions cut 5 bases from V and 10 bases from J, with 10 bases between. For the CDR3, the DNA is TGTGCCAGCAGGCGGGACGACGAGCAGTTCTTC. Translated, it gives CASRRDDEQFF. Together with reference TRBV9 and TRBJ2-1, the CDR3 gives the full variable domain: DSGVTQTPKHLITATGQRVTLRCSPRSGDLSVYWYQQSLDQGLQFLIQYYNGEERAKGNILERFSAQQFPDLHSELNLSSLELGDSALYFCASRRDDEQFFGPGTRLTVL.

The gene calls are TRBV28 and TRBJ1-5; 8 bases are shared with TRBD1. CDR1 is MDHEN, CDR2 SYDVKM, per germline. With 2 bases clipped from V and 7 bases from J, the junction kept 7 bases outside the gene matches. The CDR3 sequence is 15 residues long. CDR3 region: CASSLRRGHGQPQHF. CDR3 in DNA: TGTGCCAGCAGTTTACGCAGGGGGCATGGGCAGCCCCAGCATTTT.

This clone was seen a handful of times. CDR3 region: CAWGGGPAGTGGVRAFF. DNA of the CDR3: TGTGCCTGGGGGGGTGGTCCCGCCGGGACAGGGGGCGTGAGGGCTTTCTTT. The genes are TRBV30 and TRBJ1-1; 12 nucleotides agree with TRBD1. V shed 5 bases and J 11 bases; nucleotides not matched to a gene: 21. Per the germline V gene, CDR1 is GTSNPN and CDR2 is SVGIG (reference sequence). CDR3 length: 17 residues. Full variable domain (rest looked up from reference TRBV30 and TRBJ1-1): SQTIHQWPATLVQPVGSPLSLECTVEGTSNPNLYWYRQAAGRGLQLLFYSVGIGQISSEVPQNLSASRPQDRQFILSSKKLLLSDSGFYLCAWGGGPAGTGGVRAFFGQGTRLTVV.

The CDR3 reads CASSQGAGGQAGELFF. CDR3 nucleotide sequence: TGTGCCAGCAGCCAAGGAGCGGGGGGGCAAGCCGGGGAGCTGTTTTTT. The chain employs TRBV3-1 (or the pseudogene TRBV3-2) and TRBJ2-2, with 10 bases lining up with TRBD2. Germline values: CDR1 LGHDT, CDR2 YNNKEL (reference sequence). Trimming cost V 1 base and J 6 bases; bases outside gene matches: 5. The CDR3 is 16 amino acids.

The J gene is TRBJ1-5, the V gene TRBV28; 9 bases match TRBD1. Germline V gene lookup returns CDR1 MDHEN and CDR2 SYDVKM. The CDR3 consists of 15 residues. Unmatched junction bases numbered 9, after V lost 8 bases and J lost 4 bases. As DNA, the CDR3 is TGTGCCAGCCGCCTTGGACAGGGGAGGAATCAGCCCCAGCATTTT. Translated, it gives CASRLGQGRNQPQHF.

V is TRBV5-1 and J is TRBJ2-3, with 11 bases lining up with TRBD2. This CDR3 has 16 residues. With V trimmed by 1 base and J by 4 bases, 5 bases remained unmatched. Germline CDR1 reads SGHRS; CDR2 reads YFSETQ. CDR3 region: CASSLKLAGGADTQYF. The CDR3 coding sequence is TGCGCCAGCAGCTTGAAGCTAGCGGGAGGAGCAGATACGCAGTATTTT. The complete variable domain, with remaining parts taken from reference TRBV5-1 and TRBJ2-3, reads KAGVTQTPRYLIKTRGQQVTLSCSPISGHRSVSWYQQTPGQGLQFLFEYFSETQRNKGNFPGRFSGRQFSNSRSEMNVSTLELGDSALYLCASSLKLAGGADTQYFGPGTRLTVL.

The chain is built from TRBV6-5 and TRBJ2-3, with 10 bases matching TRBD1. V was pared by 8 bases and J by 4 bases, with 3 bases of the junction left unmatched. CDR3 length: 13 residues. The germline V gene encodes CDR1 MNHEY and CDR2 SVGAGI. CDR3 sequence (DNA): TGTGCCAGCGGACAGGGGGACTCAGATACGCAGTATTTT. This gives the protein CASGQGDSDTQYF.

The chain joins TRBV3-1 (or the pseudogene TRBV3-2) to TRBJ2-7, with D maybe TRBD2 (6 bases). This CDR3 is 15 amino acids long. The V gene lost 1 base and the J gene lost 1 base, with 11 bases spanning the gap. The V gene's germline CDR1 is LGHDT and CDR2 YNNKEL (reference sequence). DNA of the CDR3: TGTGCCAGCAGCCAAGCAGTAGCGGATTCCTACGAGCAGTACTTC. Translation gives CASSQAVADSYEQYF.

J is TRBJ2-2 and V is TRBV15; 7 nucleotides match TRBD1. CDR1 is LNHNV, CDR2 YYDKDF, per germline (reference sequence). The V gene end was trimmed by 2 bases and the J gene end by 3 bases; junction bases not matched to a gene: 9. This CDR3 is built from 17 residues. Here the CDR3 DNA reads TGTGCCACCAGCAGACCCCGGACAGGACCTGACACCGGGGAGCTGTTTTTT. Its translation: CATSRPRTGPDTGELFF.

The J gene is TRBJ2-2, the V gene TRBV9, with a possible D match to TRBD2 (7 bases). The CDR3 is 16 residues long. V lost 1 base to trimming and J lost 4 bases, with 14 bases between them. Germline CDR1 is SGDLS and CDR2 is YYNGEE. CDR3 coding DNA: TGTGCCAGCAGCGTACAGGCGGGGGCAGGCACCGGGGAGCTGTTTTTT. Its translation: CASSVQAGAGTGELFF.

The rearrangement links TRBV19 to TRBJ2-3; TRBD1 aligns across 7 bases. The CDR3 runs 15 residues. With V trimmed by 6 bases and J by 6 bases, 12 bases remained unmatched. Looked up from germline, CDR1 is LNHDA and CDR2 is SQIVND (reference sequence). CDR3 sequence reads: CASSTPTGPGDTQYF. The DNA for the CDR3 is TGTGCCAGTAGCACTCCGACAGGGCCAGGGGATACGCAGTATTTT.

This sequence joins TRBV28 and TRBJ1-5; weak D call: TRBD1 (5 bases). The V end lost 1 base, the J end lost 5 bases, and 21 bases lay between the germline ends. This CDR3 has 18 residues. CDR1 is MDHEN and CDR2 is SYDVKM in the germline V gene. This CDR3 reads CASSLLRTRRPIDQPQHF. CDR3 DNA: TGTGCCAGCAGTTTATTGAGGACAAGGAGACCTATTGATCAGCCCCAGCATTTT. Using reference TRBV28 and TRBJ1-5 for the parts outside the CDR3, the full variable domain is DVKVTQSSRYLVKRTGEKVFLECVQDMDHENMFWYRQDPGLGLRLIYFSYDVKMKEKGDIPEGYSVSREKKERFSLILESASTNQTSMYLCASSLLRTRRPIDQPQHFGDGTRLSIL.

The V gene is TRBV28, the J gene TRBJ1-5; 11 nucleotides match TRBD1. CDR1 and CDR2 from the germline V gene are MDHEN and SYDVKM. The CDR3 has 18 residues. The V segment lost 0 bases and the J segment 2 bases; nucleotides outside the gene matches: 6. CDR3 coding DNA: TGTGCCAGCAGTTTATGGACCGGGACAGGGGGGGGCAATCAGCCCCAGCATTTT. It specifies CASSLWTGTGGGNQPQHF.

The J gene is TRBJ1-5, the V gene TRBV7-9; weak D call: TRBD1 (5 bases). With 5 bases removed from V and 7 bases from J, the gap between germline ends came to 15 bases. The V gene's germline CDR1 is SEHNR and CDR2 FQNEAQ (reference sequence). The CDR3 is 14 residues long. Written as DNA, the CDR3 is TGTGCCAGCAGCACTAGCGGGGGGGAGCAGCCCCAGCATTTT. Amino acids: CASSTSGGEQPQHF.

The CDR3 DNA reads TGTGCCAGTATCGGGGGACTGAGCAATCAGCCCCAGCATTTT. This gives the protein CASIGGLSNQPQHF. The J gene is TRBJ1-5, the V gene TRBV19, with D maybe TRBD1 (5 bases). CDR1 is LNHDA, CDR2 SQIVND, per germline (reference sequence). The ends were cut back, 7 bases at V and 1 base at J, with 11 bases in the middle. The CDR3 loop spans 14 amino acids. Supplemented by reference TRBV19 and TRBJ1-5, the full variable domain reads DGGITQSPKYLFRKEGQNVTLSCEQNLNHDAMYWYRQDPGQGLRLIYYSQIVNDFQKGDIAEGYSVSREKKESFPLTVTSAQKNPTAFYLCASIGGLSNQPQHFGDGTRLSIL.

The chain employs TRBV7-9 and TRBJ1-1, with D tentatively TRBD1 (6 bases). CDR1 is SEHNR and CDR2 is FQNEAQ in the germline V gene (reference sequence). V gave up 1 base and J gave up 8 bases, with 11 bases separating them. The length of the CDR3 is 13 residues. The CDR3 protein is CASSLVQGTEAFF. CDR3 DNA: TGTGCCAGCAGCTTAGTACAGGGAACAGAAGCTTTCTTT.

The genes are TRBV18 and TRBJ2-1, with 15 bases identical to TRBD2. The CDR3 has 16 amino acids. Germline V lookup: CDR1 KGHSH, CDR2 LQKENI. V trimming: 3 bases; J trimming: 6 bases; junction bases outside the gene matches: 3. Written as DNA, the CDR3 is TGTGCCAGCTCACCCCCGGGACTAGCGGGAGGCAATGAGCAGTTCTTC. Protein product: CASSPPGLAGGNEQFF.

The CDR3 here is CASRKPGLAGGSTDTQYF. CDR3 in DNA: TGTGCCAGCAGAAAACCCGGACTAGCGGGAGGGAGCACAGATACGCAGTATTTT. The chain is built from TRBV2 and TRBJ2-3; 15 nucleotides align to TRBD2. The CDR3 length is 18 residues. CDR1 is SNHLY and CDR2 is FYNNEI in the germline V gene. The junction had 7 bases not matched to a gene; V was cut back by 6 bases and J by 0 bases.

This sequence joins TRBV6-2 or TRBV6-3 and TRBJ2-3, with D tentatively TRBD2 (7 bases). V was trimmed by 4 bases and J by 4 bases, leaving 15 bases between them. Germline CDR1 MNHEY, CDR2 SVGEGT. The CDR3 runs to 15 residues. The CDR3 nucleotides are TGTGCCAGCAGTTTTGGGTGGGGGGGCTCAGATACGCAGTATTTT. Protein sequence: CASSFGWGGSDTQYF.

The rearrangement links TRBV19 to TRBJ2-2; TRBD2 might be the D (6 bases). CDR1 and CDR2 from the germline V gene are LNHDA and SQIVND (reference sequence). The CDR3 is made up of 15 amino acids. V was shortened by 8 bases and J by 3 bases, with 16 bases between the two germline ends. Written as DNA, the CDR3 is TGTGCCAGTCCAAGGTGCGGGGCCGACACCGGGGAGCTGTTTTTT. Protein: CASPRCGADTGELFF.

The chain employs TRBV24-1 and TRBJ2-3; maybe TRBD2 (6 bases). Germline loops: CDR1 KGHDR, CDR2 SFDVKD. The CDR3 length is 16 residues. V was clipped by 5 bases and J by 3 bases, with 17 bases between them. This CDR3 reads CATSGSVSGDTDTQYF. As DNA, the CDR3 is TGTGCCACCAGTGGGAGTGTGTCGGGGGATACAGATACGCAGTATTTT.

J is TRBJ1-2 and V is TRBV18, with 8 bases matching TRBD1. Germline V gives CDR1 KGHSH, CDR2 LQKENI. Trimming cost V 3 bases and J 6 bases; bases outside gene matches: 9. The CDR3 runs to 15 residues. CDR3 sequence: CASSPSGTGGDGYTF. CDR3 sequence (DNA): TGTGCCAGCTCACCTTCGGGGACAGGCGGTGATGGCTACACCTTC.

The chain combines TRBV2 with TRBJ2-1, with TRBD2 matching 10 bases. The ends lost 5 bases at V and 16 bases at J; junction bases unmatched: 26. Germline assignment: CDR1 SNHLY and CDR2 FYNNEI. There are 18 residues in the CDR3. The CDR3 coding sequence is TGTGCCAGCAGTCGGAACAGGAATGTAGGGCTAGCGGGAGAATTAGAATTCTTC. This codes for CASSRNRNVGLAGELEFF.

This sequence joins TRBV28 and TRBJ1-2, with 7 bases aligning to TRBD1. This CDR3 is built from 13 residues. V was pared by 6 bases and J by 5 bases, with 6 bases of the junction left unmatched. Germline V gene sequence: CDR1 MDHEN, CDR2 SYDVKM. This CDR3 is CASRRDSRYGYTF. The CDR3, as DNA: TGTGCCAGCAGGCGGGACAGCCGTTATGGCTACACCTTC.

The J gene is TRBJ1-1, the V gene TRBV28; weak D call: TRBD1 (5 bases). CDR3 length equals 15 residues. Per the germline V gene, CDR1 is MDHEN and CDR2 is SYDVKM. The V end lost 6 bases, the J end lost 4 bases, and 18 bases lay between the germline ends. The CDR3 nucleotides are TGTGCCAGCAGCTTGACGGACGTAAGGGGCACTGAAGCTTTCTTT. Its protein is CASSLTDVRGTEAFF. Full variable domain (remainder filled in from reference TRBV28 and TRBJ1-1): DVKVTQSSRYLVKRTGEKVFLECVQDMDHENMFWYRQDPGLGLRLIYFSYDVKMKEKGDIPEGYSVSREKKERFSLILESASTNQTSMYLCASSLTDVRGTEAFFGQGTRLTVV.

This clone has just one count. The V and J genes are TRBV19 and TRBJ2-2; 7 positions agree with TRBD2. After removal of 3 bases from V and 5 bases from J, the junction contained 3 bases not matched to a gene. From germline, CDR1 is LNHDA and CDR2 SQIVND (reference sequence). The CDR3 totals 14 residues. CDR3 loop: CASSIGLETGELFF. The CDR3 nucleotides read TGTGCCAGTAGTATCGGACTAGAGACCGGGGAGCTGTTTTTT.